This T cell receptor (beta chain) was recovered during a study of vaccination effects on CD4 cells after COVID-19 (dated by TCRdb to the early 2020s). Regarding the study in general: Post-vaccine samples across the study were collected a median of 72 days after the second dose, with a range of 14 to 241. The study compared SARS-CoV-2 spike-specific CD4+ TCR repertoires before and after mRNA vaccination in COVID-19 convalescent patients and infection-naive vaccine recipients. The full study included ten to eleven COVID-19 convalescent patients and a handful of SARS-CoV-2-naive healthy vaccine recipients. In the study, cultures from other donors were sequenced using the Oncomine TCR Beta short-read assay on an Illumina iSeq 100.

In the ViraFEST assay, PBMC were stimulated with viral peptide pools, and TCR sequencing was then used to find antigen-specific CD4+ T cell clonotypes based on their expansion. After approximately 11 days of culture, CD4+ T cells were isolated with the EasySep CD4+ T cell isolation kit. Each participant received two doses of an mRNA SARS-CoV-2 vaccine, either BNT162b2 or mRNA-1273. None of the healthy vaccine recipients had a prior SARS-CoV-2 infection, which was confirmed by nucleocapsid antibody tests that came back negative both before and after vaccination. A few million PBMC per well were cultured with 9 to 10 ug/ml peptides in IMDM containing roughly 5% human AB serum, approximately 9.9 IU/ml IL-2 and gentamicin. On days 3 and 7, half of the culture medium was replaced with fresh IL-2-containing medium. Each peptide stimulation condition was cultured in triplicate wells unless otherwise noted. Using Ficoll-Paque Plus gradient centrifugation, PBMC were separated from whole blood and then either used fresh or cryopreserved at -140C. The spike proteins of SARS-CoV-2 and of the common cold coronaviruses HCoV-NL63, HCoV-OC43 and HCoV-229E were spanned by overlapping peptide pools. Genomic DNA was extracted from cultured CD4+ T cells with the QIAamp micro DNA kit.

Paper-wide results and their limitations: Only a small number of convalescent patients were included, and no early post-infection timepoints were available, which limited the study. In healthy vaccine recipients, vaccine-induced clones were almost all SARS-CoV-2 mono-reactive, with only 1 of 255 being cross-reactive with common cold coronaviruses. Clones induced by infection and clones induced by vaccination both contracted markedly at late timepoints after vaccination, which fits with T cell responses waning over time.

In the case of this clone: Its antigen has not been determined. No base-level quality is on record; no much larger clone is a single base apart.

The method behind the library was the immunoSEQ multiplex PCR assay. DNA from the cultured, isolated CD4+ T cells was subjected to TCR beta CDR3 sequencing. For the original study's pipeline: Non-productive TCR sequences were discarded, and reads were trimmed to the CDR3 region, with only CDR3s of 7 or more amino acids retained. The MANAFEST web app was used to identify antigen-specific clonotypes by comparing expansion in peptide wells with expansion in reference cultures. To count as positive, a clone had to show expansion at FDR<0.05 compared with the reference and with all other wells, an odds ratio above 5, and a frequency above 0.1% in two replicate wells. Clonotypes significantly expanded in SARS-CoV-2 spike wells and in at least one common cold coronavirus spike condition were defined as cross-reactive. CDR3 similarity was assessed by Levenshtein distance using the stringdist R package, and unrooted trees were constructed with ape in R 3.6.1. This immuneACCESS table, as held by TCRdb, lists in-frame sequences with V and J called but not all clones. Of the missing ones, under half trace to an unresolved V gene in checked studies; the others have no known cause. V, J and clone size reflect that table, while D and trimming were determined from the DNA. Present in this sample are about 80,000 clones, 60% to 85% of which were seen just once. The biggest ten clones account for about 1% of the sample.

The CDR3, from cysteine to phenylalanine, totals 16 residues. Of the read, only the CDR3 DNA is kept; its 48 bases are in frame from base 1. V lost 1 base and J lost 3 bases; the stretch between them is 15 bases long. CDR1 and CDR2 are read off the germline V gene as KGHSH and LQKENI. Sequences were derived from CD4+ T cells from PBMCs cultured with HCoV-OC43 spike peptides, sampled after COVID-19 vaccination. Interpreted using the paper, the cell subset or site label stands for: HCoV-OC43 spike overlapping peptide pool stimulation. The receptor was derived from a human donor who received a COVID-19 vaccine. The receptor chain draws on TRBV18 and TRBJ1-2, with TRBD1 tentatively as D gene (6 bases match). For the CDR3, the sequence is CASSPQLRQDYYGYTF. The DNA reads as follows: TGTGCCAGCTCACCACAATTGAGACAGGATTACTATGGCTACACCTTC.